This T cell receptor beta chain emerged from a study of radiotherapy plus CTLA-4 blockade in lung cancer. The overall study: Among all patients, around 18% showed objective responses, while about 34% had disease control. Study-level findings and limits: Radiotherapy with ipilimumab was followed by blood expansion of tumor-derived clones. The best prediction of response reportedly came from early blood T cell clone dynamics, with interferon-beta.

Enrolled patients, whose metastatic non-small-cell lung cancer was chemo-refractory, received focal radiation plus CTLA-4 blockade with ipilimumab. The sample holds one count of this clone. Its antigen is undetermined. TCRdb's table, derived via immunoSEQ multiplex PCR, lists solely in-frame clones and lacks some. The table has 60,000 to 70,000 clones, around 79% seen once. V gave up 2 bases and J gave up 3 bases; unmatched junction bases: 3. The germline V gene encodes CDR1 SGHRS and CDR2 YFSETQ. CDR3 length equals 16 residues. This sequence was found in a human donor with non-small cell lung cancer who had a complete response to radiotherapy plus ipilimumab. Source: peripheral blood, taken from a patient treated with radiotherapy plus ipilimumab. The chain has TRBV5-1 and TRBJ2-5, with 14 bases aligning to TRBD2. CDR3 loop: CASSFSGLAGEETQYF. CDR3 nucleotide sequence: TGCGCCAGCAGCTTTTCGGGACTAGCGGGAGAAGAGACCCAGTACTTC.